The following is a T cell receptor beta chain sequence with its context. Its antigen is still unknown. These data originate in a study of cytomegalovirus exposure and HLA in healthy donors. The PCR used 60 Vbeta and 13 Jbeta primers. The assay was immunoSEQ multiplex PCR, and TCRdb's table has in-frame clones only and misses some. The sample includes 200,000 to 250,000 clones, approximately 80% of them seen just once. Study-wide findings and caveats: At a 0.05 false discovery rate, a later analysis found about 17,000 TCR beta sequences to be associated with HLA alleles.

V was pared by 3 bases and J by 2 bases, with 6 bases of the junction left unmatched. The CDR3 totals 16 residues. CDR1 is SGHTS and CDR2 is YDEGEE in the germline V gene. Healthy bone marrow donors formed the donor group. Sequenced material: PBMCs. This clonotype was sampled from a woman in her forties in good health and CMV-seronegative. The chain links TRBV5-8 to TRBJ1-5, with 9 bases identical to TRBD1. The CDR3 DNA reads as TGTGCCAGCAGCTCTTGGACAGGGGAGGGCAATCAGCCCCAGCATTTT. Protein: CASSSWTGEGNQPQHF.